The 25 T cell receptor beta chains presented below share a single source sample, sequenced in a study of CD8 T cells in ankylosing spondylitis. One entry per CDR3 protein results from TCRdb running MiXCR on the 5' RACE reads. Among 180,000 or so distinct CDR3 sequences, 11% were seen once, and the ten largest hold about 29%. Sample: blood, either unsorted or a sorted T cell fraction (not recorded which). These receptors were taken from a male donor with ankylosing spondylitis or in good health (not recorded which).

Ten or more counts support this clonotype. The chain is built from TRBV14 and TRBJ2-1; a weak D match, TRBD1 (6 bases). Between the trimmed V and J ends, which lost 4 bases and 8 bases, there was a span of 21 bases. CDR1 is SGHDN, CDR2 FVKESK, per germline. This CDR3 is built from 16 residues. CDR3 in amino acids: CASSPPGYSPGDEQFF. The CDR3 nucleotides are TGTGCCAGCAGCCCCCCCGGCTACAGCCCAGGGGATGAGCAGTTCTTC.

This clonotype was seen at least ten times. The rearrangement links TRBV20-1 to TRBJ2-7; tentative D call: TRBD2 (5 bases). Germline V gene sequence: CDR1 DFQATT, CDR2 SNEGSKA (reference sequence). This CDR3 spans 12 amino acids. The ends were cut back, 5 bases at V and 2 bases at J, with 10 bases in the middle. The CDR3 nucleotides are TGCAGTGCTTACGGGGTCACCTACGAGCAGTACTTC. This codes for CSAYGVTYEQYF.

This clonotype was observed many times. The chain employs TRBV29-1 and TRBJ2-3; no reliable D call. Germline-derived CDR1 and CDR2 are SQVTM and ANQGSEA. The CDR3 totals 14 residues. Trimming shortened V by 3 bases and J by 0 bases, and 10 bases separated the two germline ends. The CDR3 DNA reads as TGCAGCGTTGAGGGCGGCTCTAGCACAGATACGCAGTATTTT. Its protein product is CSVEGGSSTDTQYF.

V is TRBV9 and J is TRBJ2-3; 8 bases are shared with TRBD1. V lost 3 bases to trimming and J lost 6 bases; unmatched junction nucleotides: 12. Germline V lookup: CDR1 SGDLS, CDR2 YYNGEE. The CDR3 extends over 16 amino acids. DNA for the CDR3: TGTGCCAGCAGCGATCTCTCCGGGACAGGTCGGGATACGCAGTATTTT. It encodes CASSDLSGTGRDTQYF.

This clonotype was found many times. The chain links TRBV4-3 to TRBJ2-3; TRBD2 aligns across 12 bases. Germline V gives CDR1 LGHNA, CDR2 YSLEER. V lost 2 bases and J lost 5; bases outside the gene matches: 8. This CDR3 spans 17 amino acids. The CDR3: CASSQLPRLAGVDTQYF. The CDR3 bases are TGCGCCAGCAGCCAACTCCCGAGACTAGCGGGGGTAGATACGCAGTATTTT.

This clonotype was observed at least ten times. This chain uses TRBV5-1 with TRBJ2-5; unclear D gene. This CDR3 is built from 14 residues. Germline V lookup: CDR1 SGHRS, CDR2 YFSETQ. V lost 0 bases and J 0 bases, leaving 6 bases between the germline ends. This chain's CDR3 is CASSLGGHQETQYF. The DNA for the CDR3 is TGCGCCAGCAGCTTGGGAGGCCACCAAGAGACCCAGTACTTC.

This clonotype was seen many times. The V gene is TRBV4-3, the J gene TRBJ1-1; D gene uncertain. CDR1 and CDR2 (germline): LGHNA, YSLEER. There are 15 residues in the CDR3. The ends were cut back, 3 bases at V and 4 bases at J, with 15 bases in the middle. CDR3 bases: TGCGCCAGCAGCCAGAGCCAGCTGCGGGGCACTGAAGCTTTCTTT. Protein product: CASSQSQLRGTEAFF.

In the case of this clonotype: This may be a read error: a much more frequent sequence differs by one nucleotide. The chain has TRBV19 and TRBJ2-7; TRBD2 agrees at 9 bases. CDR3 length: 14 residues. With V trimmed by 7 bases and J by 6 bases, 10 bases remained unmatched. CDR1 is LNHDA, CDR2 SQIVND, per germline (reference sequence). CDR3: CASNDLAGAAEQYF. The CDR3 bases are TGTGCCAGTAATGATTTAGCGGGAGCGGCCGAGCAGTACTTC.

The rearrangement uses TRBV20-1 and TRBJ1-1; D possibly corresponds to TRBD1 (5 bases). V shed 0 bases and J shed 1 base, with 12 bases lying between them. The CDR3 length is 15 residues. Germline V gene lookup returns CDR1 DFQATT and CDR2 SNEGSKA (reference sequence). CDR3 DNA: TGCAGTGCTAGAGAGATGAAGGGGTCGAACACTGAAGCTTTCTTT. Translation: CSAREMKGSNTEAFF.

The rearrangement links TRBV29-1 to TRBJ1-2; 7 nucleotides align to TRBD1. The CDR3 runs to 12 residues. Germline CDR1 SQVTM, CDR2 ANQGSEA. Germline trimming cut 6 bases from V and 6 bases from J; bases unmatched to any gene: 7. The chain's CDR3 is CSVGTASHGYTF. The DNA of the CDR3 is TGCAGCGTGGGGACAGCCTCCCATGGCTACACCTTC.

This clonotype was picked up many times. The chain has TRBV5-1 and TRBJ2-5; D perhaps matches TRBD1 (6 bases). Trimming removed 4 bases from V and 1 base from J, with 11 bases in between. In germline, CDR1 is SGHRS, CDR2 YFSETQ. CDR3 length equals 14 residues. CDR3 coding DNA: TGCGCCAGCAGCGTACAGGGTGTCCAAGAGACCCAGTACTTC. Amino acids: CASSVQGVQETQYF.

This clonotype was picked up a small number of times. This sequence joins TRBV7-6 and TRBJ2-1, with a tentative D call TRBD2 (5 bases). The CDR3 consists of 12 residues. Germline V CDR1 and CDR2: SGHVS, FNYEAQ. With 5 bases removed from V and 11 bases from J, the gap between germline ends came to 13 bases. The CDR3 DNA is TGTGCCAGCAGCCATCCCCTAGCACAGCAGTTCTTC. It specifies CASSHPLAQQFF.

Ten or more counts support this clonotype. At one of its ends the junction is not consistent with the germline gene, which may arise from a read error. This sequence joins TRBV6-4 and TRBJ2-4; tentative D call: TRBD1 (7 bases). Germline assignment: CDR1 MRHNA and CDR2 SNTAGT. The CDR3 sequence is 12 residues long. The CDR3 sequence: CASSDPTGTLHF. The CDR3 bases are TGTGCCAGCAGTGACCCGACAGGGACTCTCCACTTC.

This clonotype was observed many times. Written as DNA, the CDR3 is TGCAGTGCTCAGCGGGGGGGCTACAATGAGCAGTTCTTC. Amino acid sequence: CSAQRGGYNEQFF. The gene calls are TRBV20-1 and TRBJ2-1, with 10 nucleotides matching TRBD2. CDR1 is DFQATT, CDR2 SNEGSKA, per germline (reference sequence). V was clipped by 5 bases and J by 3 bases; unmatched bases: 1. There are 13 residues in the CDR3.

Ten or more counts support this clonotype. The V call is TRBV12-3 or TRBV12-4, the J call TRBJ2-1, with TRBD2 identical over 11 bases. CDR3 length: 20 residues. V gave up 6 bases and J gave up 0 bases; unmatched junction bases: 16. The CDR3 sequence is CASSHIGLAGLRSSYNEQFF. For the CDR3, the DNA is TGTGCCAGCAGCCACATTGGACTAGCGGGTCTTCGTAGCTCCTACAATGAGCAGTTCTTC.

This clonotype occurred a few times. This chain joins TRBV7-9 and TRBJ2-5, with D uncertain. The CDR3 is 14 residues long. The V end was cut by 3 bases, the J end by 7 bases, with 15 bases between. Germline V CDR1 and CDR2: SEHNR, FQNEAQ (reference sequence). CDR3 sequence (DNA): TGTGCCAGCAGCTTCGGAGACGGTCCGGCGACCCAGTACTTC. This encodes CASSFGDGPATQYF.

As regards this clonotype: A much larger clone lies one base from this, so it may be a read error. This sequence joins TRBV5-1 and TRBJ2-7; D uncertain. Germline CDR1 and CDR2: SGHRS and YFSETQ. This CDR3 contains 15 residues. Trimming removed 0 bases at V and 3 bases at J, with 13 bases between. Here the CDR3 DNA reads TGCGCCAGCAGCTTGGATTCGCGGCCTATCTACGAGCAGTACTTC. It translates to CASSLDSRPIYEQYF.

This clonotype was detected ten times or more. The rearrangement uses TRBV25-1 and TRBJ2-2; unclear D gene. Germline V gene lookup returns CDR1 MGHDK and CDR2 SYGVNS. This CDR3 comprises 14 residues. Trimming pared 5 bases from V and 3 bases from J, leaving 10 bases between. The CDR3 sequence is CASSPRVYTGELFF. The CDR3 bases are TGTGCCAGCAGTCCAAGGGTCTACACCGGGGAGCTGTTTTTT.

A few counts support this clonotype. The V and J genes are TRBV7-2 and TRBJ2-6; no definite D call. V shed 1 base and J shed 2 bases, with 3 bases lying between them. The CDR3 has 14 residues. Germline CDR1 SGHTA, CDR2 FQGNSA. CDR3 in amino acids: CASSLGTGANVLTF. CDR3 DNA sequence: TGTGCCAGCAGCTTAGGGACTGGGGCCAACGTCCTGACTTTC.

This clonotype was seen more than once but under ten times. An end of the junction differs from the germline gene, which may be a read error. The chain combines TRBV6-1 with TRBJ2-7, with 10 bases matching TRBD2. Per germline, CDR1 MNHNS and CDR2 SASEGT. The length of the CDR3 is 17 residues. CDR3: CASSDLSASGRAYDQYF. The CDR3 nucleotides are TGTGCCAGCAGTGACCTATCGGCGAGCGGGAGGGCCTACGACCAGTACTTC.

This clonotype was recorded many times. The CDR3 DNA is TGCAGCGTGTGGGGGACAGGAGACTACGAGCAGTACTTC. Translated, it gives CSVWGTGDYEQYF. This chain joins TRBV29-1 and TRBJ2-7; 8 bases are a match to TRBD1. CDR3 length: 13 amino acids. Germline CDR1 is SQVTM and CDR2 is ANQGSEA. V lost 6 bases to trimming and J lost 3 bases; unmatched junction nucleotides: 7.

This clonotype has just a few counts. V is TRBV6-1 and J is TRBJ1-3; TRBD1 matches 9 bases. This CDR3 comprises 18 residues. Germline V gene data show CDR1 as MNHNS and CDR2 as SASEGT. V shed 4 bases, J shed 0 bases, and the junction held 10 bases outside the gene matches. The CDR3 protein is CASSVRDRAIFSGNTIYF. The CDR3 region has the DNA TGTGCCAGCAGTGTCCGGGACAGGGCCATCTTCTCTGGAAACACCATATATTTT.

This clonotype came up many times. The chain joins TRBV6-1 to TRBJ1-1; D is uncertain. With 6 bases removed from V and 0 bases from J, the gap between germline ends came to 11 bases. The CDR3 is 14 amino acids. Germline-derived CDR1 and CDR2 are MNHNS and SASEGT. The CDR3 coding sequence is TGTGCCAGCAGGGAGGATTATCTGAACACTGAAGCTTTCTTT. Protein product: CASREDYLNTEAFF.

Only a few counts were recorded for this clonotype. This sequence joins TRBV6-1 and TRBJ1-1; 7 bases are shared with TRBD1. The ends lost 7 bases at V and 1 base at J; junction bases unmatched: 6. Germline CDR1 reads MNHNS; CDR2 reads SASEGT. The CDR3 spans 14 residues. The CDR3 coding sequence is TGTGCCAGCACCTTGGACAGGCAGAACACTGAAGCTTTCTTT. Its translation: CASTLDRQNTEAFF.

This clonotype was seen a few times. This rearrangement joins TRBV20-1 to TRBJ2-3, with D perhaps matching TRBD2 (6 bases). Trimming pared 5 bases from V and 2 bases from J, leaving 20 bases between. CDR1 is DFQATT, CDR2 SNEGSKA, per germline (reference sequence). There are 16 residues in the CDR3. Written as DNA, the CDR3 is TGCAGTGCTGACGGGACTCTCCTAGCATCCACAGATACGCAGTATTTT. Its translation: CSADGTLLASTDTQYF.